This T cell receptor (beta chain) is from a study of blood T cell repertoires in COVID-19. The CDR3 length is 14 residues. Trimming shortened V by 2 bases and J by 0 bases, and 8 bases separated the two germline ends. Germline V gene data show CDR1 as MNHEY and CDR2 as SVGAGI. Sequencing was performed with immunoSEQ multiplex PCR; in TCRdb, only in-frame clones are kept and a portion is missing. The sample lists about 160,000 clones, approximately 84% occurring once. Recovered status in Cohort 3 required two negative PCRs, clearance, or symptom resolution. The material sequenced was PBMCs or T cells enriched from blood (not recorded which). The source is a woman aged 45 to 65 who had recovered from COVID-19. The rearrangement links TRBV6-5 to TRBJ2-7, with D perhaps matching TRBD2 (5 bases). CDR3 bases: TGTGCCAGCAGTTACCGTGGGAGCTCCTACGAGCAGTACTTC. This gives the protein CASSYRGSSYEQYF.